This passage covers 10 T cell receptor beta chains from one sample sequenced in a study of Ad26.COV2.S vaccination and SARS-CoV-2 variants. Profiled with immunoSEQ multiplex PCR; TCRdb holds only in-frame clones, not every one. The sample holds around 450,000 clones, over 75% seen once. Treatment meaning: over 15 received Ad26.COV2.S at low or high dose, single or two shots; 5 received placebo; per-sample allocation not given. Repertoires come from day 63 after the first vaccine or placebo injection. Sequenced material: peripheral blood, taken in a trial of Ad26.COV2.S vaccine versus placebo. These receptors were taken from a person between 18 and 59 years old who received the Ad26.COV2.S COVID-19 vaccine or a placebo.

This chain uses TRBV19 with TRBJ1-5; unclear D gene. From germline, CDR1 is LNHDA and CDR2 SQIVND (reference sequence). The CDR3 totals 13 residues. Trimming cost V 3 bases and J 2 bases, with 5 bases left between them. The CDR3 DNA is TGTGCCAGTAGTATGAAGGGCAATCAGCCCCAGCATTTT. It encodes CASSMKGNQPQHF.

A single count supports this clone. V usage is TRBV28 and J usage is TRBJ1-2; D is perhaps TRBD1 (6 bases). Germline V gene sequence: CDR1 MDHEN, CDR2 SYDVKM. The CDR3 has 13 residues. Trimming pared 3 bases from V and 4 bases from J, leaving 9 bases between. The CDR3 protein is CASSFRGPYGYTF. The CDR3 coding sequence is TGTGCCAGCAGTTTTCGGGGGCCCTATGGCTACACCTTC.

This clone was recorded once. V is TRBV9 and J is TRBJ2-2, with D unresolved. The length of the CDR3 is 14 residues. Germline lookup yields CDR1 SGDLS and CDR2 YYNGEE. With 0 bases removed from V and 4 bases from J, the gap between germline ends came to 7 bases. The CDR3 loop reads CASSVGPGTGELFF. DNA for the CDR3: TGTGCCAGCAGCGTAGGGCCCGGCACCGGGGAGCTGTTTTTT.

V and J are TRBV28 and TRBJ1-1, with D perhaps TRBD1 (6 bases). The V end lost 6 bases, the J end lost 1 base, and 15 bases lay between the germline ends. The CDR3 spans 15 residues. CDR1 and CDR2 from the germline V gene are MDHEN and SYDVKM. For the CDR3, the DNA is TGTGCCAGCAGACCACATGGGGGGGCGAACACTGAAGCTTTCTTT. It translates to CASRPHGGANTEAFF.

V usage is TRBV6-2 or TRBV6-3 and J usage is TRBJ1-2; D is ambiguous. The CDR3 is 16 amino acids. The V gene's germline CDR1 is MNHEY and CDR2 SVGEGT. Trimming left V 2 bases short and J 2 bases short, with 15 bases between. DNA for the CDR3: TGTGCCAGCAGTTACCACTCCGAACGGAGGAACTATGGCTACACCTTC. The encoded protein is CASSYHSERRNYGYTF.

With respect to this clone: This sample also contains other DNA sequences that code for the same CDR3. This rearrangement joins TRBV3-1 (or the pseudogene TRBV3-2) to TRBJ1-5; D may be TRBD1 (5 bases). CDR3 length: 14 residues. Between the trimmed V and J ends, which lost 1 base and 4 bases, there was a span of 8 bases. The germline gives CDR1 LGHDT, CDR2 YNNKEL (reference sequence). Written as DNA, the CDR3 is TGTGCCAGCAGCCAAGTGAAGGGGAATCAGCCCCAGCATTTT. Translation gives CASSQVKGNQPQHF.

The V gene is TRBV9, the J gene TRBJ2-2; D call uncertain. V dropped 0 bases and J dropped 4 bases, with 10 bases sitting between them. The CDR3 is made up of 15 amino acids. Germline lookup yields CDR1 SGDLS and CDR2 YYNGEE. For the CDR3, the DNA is TGTGCCAGCAGCGTAGGAGTGACACCCACCGGGGAGCTGTTTTTT. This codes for CASSVGVTPTGELFF.

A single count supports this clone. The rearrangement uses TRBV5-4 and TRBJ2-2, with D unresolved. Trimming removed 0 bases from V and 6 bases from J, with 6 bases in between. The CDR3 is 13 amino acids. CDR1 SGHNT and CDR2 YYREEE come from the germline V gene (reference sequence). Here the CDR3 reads CASSLGTAGELFF. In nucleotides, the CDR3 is TGTGCCAGCAGCTTGGGGACGGCCGGGGAGCTGTTTTTT.

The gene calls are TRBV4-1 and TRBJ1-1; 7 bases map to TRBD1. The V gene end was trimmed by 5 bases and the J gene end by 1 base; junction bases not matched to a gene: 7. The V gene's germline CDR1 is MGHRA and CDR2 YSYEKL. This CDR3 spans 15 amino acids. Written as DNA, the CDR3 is TGCGCCAGCAGCGAACGGGACAGATCGAACACTGAAGCTTTCTTT. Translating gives CASSERDRSNTEAFF.

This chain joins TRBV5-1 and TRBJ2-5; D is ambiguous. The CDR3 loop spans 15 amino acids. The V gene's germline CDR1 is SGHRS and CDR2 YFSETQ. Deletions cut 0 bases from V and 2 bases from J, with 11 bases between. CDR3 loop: CASSLALRHQETQYF. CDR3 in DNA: TGCGCCAGCAGCTTGGCCCTGAGACATCAAGAGACCCAGTACTTC.